A few counts support the clone carrying this TCR beta chain. Its antigen is not identified. The CDR3 spans 14 residues. V lost 6 bases and J lost 0, with 14 bases in between. Per germline, CDR1 DFQATT and CDR2 SNEGSKA (reference sequence). Quantitative 5'-RACE with molecular barcodes generated TCR beta libraries. A single record per CDR3 protein comes from TCRdb applying MiXCR to the 5' RACE reads. The sample comprises hundreds of thousands of distinct CDR3 sequences, roughly 27% of which are singletons, and 0.75% to 0.9% rests with the top ten. The sample belongs to a study of CD8 T cells in ankylosing spondylitis. Study-level points and caveats: A number of the motif variants had already been described in reactive arthritis synovial fluid and blood. Reportedly, disease-linked clones are significantly enriched in ankylosing spondylitis patients' matched synovial fluid. Eight highly homologous variants made up a TCR beta motif, and this motif appeared characteristic of ankylosing spondylitis blood.

The J gene is TRBJ2-5, the V gene TRBV20-1, with TRBD2 as a possible D gene (6 bases). The sequenced sample consisted of blood, either unsorted or a sorted T cell fraction (not recorded which). The clonotype comes from a male donor with ankylosing spondylitis. This chain's CDR3 is CSAPGDPYQETQYF. The CDR3 DNA is TGCAGTGCCCCGGGGGACCCGTACCAAGAGACCCAGTACTTC.